This entry lists 3 T cell receptor beta chains sequenced from one sample in a study of patients and donors after allogeneic stem cell transplantation. One entry per CDR3 protein, called by TCRdb with MiXCR from the RT-PCR reads. This repertoire shows 920,000 or so distinct CDR3 sequences, about a sixth found once; its top ten account for 6%. Sequencing used blood, either unsorted or a sorted T cell fraction (not recorded which). The receptors were sampled from a human donor who was either an allogeneic HSCT recipient or a stem cell or donor lymphocyte infusion donor (not recorded which). It is not recorded whose cells these are; they may come from a transplant donor.

The chain joins TRBV6-5 to TRBJ2-5, with D possibly being TRBD1 (5 bases). CDR3 size: 14 residues. The germline V and J ends were trimmed by 0 bases and 4 bases, with 9 bases remaining between them. CDR1 is MNHEY and CDR2 is SVGAGI in the germline V gene. CDR3 in amino acids: CASSYSGVTETQYF. The CDR3 DNA follows: TGTGCCAGCAGTTACTCAGGGGTGACAGAGACCCAGTACTTC.

This clonotype was recorded a few times. The J gene is TRBJ2-2, the V gene TRBV7-3; 7 bases match TRBD1. Germline assignment: CDR1 SGHTA and CDR2 FQGTGA. V shed 5 bases, J shed 3 bases, and the junction held 6 bases outside the gene matches. This CDR3 is 15 amino acids long. CDR3 DNA sequence: TGTGCCAGCAGCGCCAACAGGGGAGACACCGGGGAGCTGTTTTTT. Translated, it gives CASSANRGDTGELFF.

The chain has TRBV2 and TRBJ2-1; TRBD2 is a possible D gene (5 bases). The ends were cut back, 3 bases at V and 10 bases at J, with 13 bases in the middle. The CDR3 consists of 13 residues. Per the germline V gene, CDR1 is SNHLY and CDR2 is FYNNEI. The CDR3 DNA reads as TGTGCCAGCAGTGACGGGGTTCCGCAAGAGCAGTTCTTC. This codes for CASSDGVPQEQFF.